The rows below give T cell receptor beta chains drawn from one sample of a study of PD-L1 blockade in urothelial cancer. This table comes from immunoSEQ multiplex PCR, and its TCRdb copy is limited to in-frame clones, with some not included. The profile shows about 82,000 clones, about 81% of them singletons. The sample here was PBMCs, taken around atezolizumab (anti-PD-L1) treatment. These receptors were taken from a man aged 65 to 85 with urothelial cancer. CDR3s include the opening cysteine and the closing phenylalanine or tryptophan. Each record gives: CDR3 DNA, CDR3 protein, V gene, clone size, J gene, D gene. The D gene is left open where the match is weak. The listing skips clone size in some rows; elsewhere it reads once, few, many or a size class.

cdr3_nt: TGTGCCAGCAGGGTCTCACAGGGGGCATATAGGGAGCAGTACTTC; cdr3_aa: CASRVSQGAYREQYF; v_call: TRBV27; clone_size: NA; j_call: TRBJ2-7; d_call: TRBD1
cdr3_nt: TGTGCCAGCAGCCCTATGGACAGGGGGCTGTCCGGGGAGCTGTTTTTT; cdr3_aa: CASSPMDRGLSGELFF; v_call: TRBV5-4; clone_size: few; j_call: TRBJ2-2; d_call: TRBD1
cdr3_nt: TGTGCCAGCAGCCACGGACAGGGGGCCTACGAGCAGTACTTC; cdr3_aa: CASSHGQGAYEQYF; v_call: TRBV4-2; clone_size: NA; j_call: TRBJ2-7; d_call: TRBD1
cdr3_nt: TGTGCCAGCTCACAGACAGGGAACCAGCCCCAGCATTTT; cdr3_aa: CASSQTGNQPQHF; v_call: TRBV18; clone_size: NA; j_call: TRBJ1-5; d_call: TRBD1
cdr3_nt: TGTGCCTGGGGGGGCGAACTAGTCACGCAGTATTTT; cdr3_aa: CAWGGELVTQYF; v_call: TRBV30; clone_size: few; j_call: TRBJ2-3; d_call: NA
cdr3_nt: TGTGCCAGCAGCCCAGATGGCGGGGGGAGAGGACAAGAGACCCAGTACTTC; cdr3_aa: CASSPDGGGRGQETQYF; v_call: TRBV5-4; clone_size: NA; j_call: TRBJ2-5; d_call: TRBD2
cdr3_nt: TGCGCCAGCAGCCAAGATTGGGGACAGGGAGTGGGTCAGCCCCAGCATTTT; cdr3_aa: CASSQDWGQGVGQPQHF; v_call: TRBV4-3; clone_size: many; j_call: TRBJ1-5; d_call: TRBD1
cdr3_nt: TGCGCCAGCAGCTCAAGTGGGAGCTATGGCTACACCTTC; cdr3_aa: CASSSSGSYGYTF; v_call: TRBV5-1; clone_size: NA; j_call: TRBJ1-2; d_call: NA
cdr3_nt: TGTGCCAGCAGCTTGCGTCGGATAGGGGGCCCCGTGAACACTGAAGCTTTCTTT; cdr3_aa: CASSLRRIGGPVNTEAFF; v_call: TRBV11-2; clone_size: NA; j_call: TRBJ1-1; d_call: TRBD1
cdr3_nt: TGTGCCAGCAGCTTGGGGGCTGAAAACACCATATATTTT; cdr3_aa: CASSLGAENTIYF; v_call: TRBV11-2; clone_size: NA; j_call: TRBJ1-3; d_call: NA
cdr3_nt: TGCGCCAGCAGCGGGACAGGGGATACGCAGTATTTT; cdr3_aa: CASSGTGDTQYF; v_call: TRBV5-1; clone_size: NA; j_call: TRBJ2-3; d_call: TRBD1
cdr3_nt: TGCGCCAGCAGCATCGGGGGAAAGGCCGGGGAGCTGTTTTTT; cdr3_aa: CASSIGGKAGELFF; v_call: TRBV5-1; clone_size: NA; j_call: TRBJ2-2; d_call: NA
cdr3_nt: TGTGCCAGCAGTGACGGGCAGTCCTATGGCTACACCTTC; cdr3_aa: CASSDGQSYGYTF; v_call: TRBV6-4; clone_size: once; j_call: TRBJ1-2; d_call: NA
cdr3_nt: TGTGCCAGCAGTCGAGGACAGGGGATCTATGGCTACACCTTC; cdr3_aa: CASSRGQGIYGYTF; v_call: TRBV28; clone_size: NA; j_call: TRBJ1-2; d_call: TRBD1
cdr3_nt: TGCGCCAGCAGCTTGGCCCAACCCGGGACTTCCGTAGAAGGGCAGTTCTTC; cdr3_aa: CASSLAQPGTSVEGQFF; v_call: TRBV5-1; clone_size: NA; j_call: TRBJ2-1; d_call: NA
cdr3_nt: TGTGCCAGCAGCCAAGGCCGGATTCTAGGAGAGACCCAGTACTTC; cdr3_aa: CASSQGRILGETQYF; v_call: TRBV14; clone_size: NA; j_call: TRBJ2-5; d_call: NA
cdr3_nt: TGTGCCAGTAGTATATTTTTAGGGACTAGCGGGATGCGAAGGAATGAGCAGTTCTTC; cdr3_aa: CASSIFLGTSGMRRNEQFF; v_call: TRBV19; clone_size: NA; j_call: TRBJ2-1; d_call: TRBD2
cdr3_nt: TGTGCCAGCAGTTACTCAAGACTTAACAATGAGCAGTTCTTC; cdr3_aa: CASSYSRLNNEQFF; v_call: TRBV6-6; clone_size: once; j_call: TRBJ2-1; d_call: NA
cdr3_nt: TGCGCCAGCAGCTTGGATGGGACTCTCACAGATACGCAGTATTTT; cdr3_aa: CASSLDGTLTDTQYF; v_call: TRBV5-1; clone_size: NA; j_call: TRBJ2-3; d_call: NA
cdr3_nt: TGTGCCTGGCGATCCGGGACAGGCTTTAGTAGTACTGAAGCTTTCTTT; cdr3_aa: CAWRSGTGFSSTEAFF; v_call: TRBV30; clone_size: NA; j_call: TRBJ1-1; d_call: TRBD1
cdr3_nt: TGTGCCAGCAGCCCCACCGGGGGGGATCAGCCCCAGCATTTT; cdr3_aa: CASSPTGGDQPQHF; v_call: TRBV6-5; clone_size: NA; j_call: TRBJ1-5; d_call: NA
cdr3_nt: TGTGCCAGCAGCTTATTCGGCACGGGAGAGACTGAGCAGTTCTTC; cdr3_aa: CASSLFGTGETEQFF; v_call: TRBV7-2; clone_size: NA; j_call: TRBJ2-1; d_call: NA
cdr3_nt: TGTGCCAGCAGTTCCATCTCGGACAGCCTTAATGAAAAACTGTTTTTT; cdr3_aa: CASSSISDSLNEKLFF; v_call: TRBV6-6; clone_size: NA; j_call: TRBJ1-4; d_call: NA
cdr3_nt: TGTGCCAGCAGCTTTCGGGCTAGCGGGATATCCTACAATGAGCAGTTCTTC; cdr3_aa: CASSFRASGISYNEQFF; v_call: TRBV7-2; clone_size: NA; j_call: TRBJ2-1; d_call: TRBD2
cdr3_nt: TGTGCCAGCAGCGTAGCCGGGACAGGGTACTCACCCCTCCACTTT; cdr3_aa: CASSVAGTGYSPLHF; v_call: TRBV9; clone_size: NA; j_call: TRBJ1-6; d_call: TRBD1
cdr3_nt: TGTGCTAGTGGTTTGACCTCGGGACAGCGGTATCGGGTGGAAGCTTTCTTT; cdr3_aa: CASGLTSGQRYRVEAFF; v_call: TRBV12-5; clone_size: NA; j_call: TRBJ1-1; d_call: TRBD1
cdr3_nt: TGCGCCAGCAGCACAGCGGGGGTGAAGACCGGGGAGCTGTTTTTT; cdr3_aa: CASSTAGVKTGELFF; v_call: TRBV5-1; clone_size: NA; j_call: TRBJ2-2; d_call: TRBD2
cdr3_nt: TGTGCCAGCAGCTTGGATTCCGGGACAGGGGGCCCCTACACCTTC; cdr3_aa: CASSLDSGTGGPYTF; v_call: TRBV5-4; clone_size: few; j_call: TRBJ1-2; d_call: TRBD1
cdr3_nt: TGTGCCAGTAGTATTTGGTCAGGGGCGAATGGCTACACCTTC; cdr3_aa: CASSIWSGANGYTF; v_call: TRBV19; clone_size: NA; j_call: TRBJ1-2; d_call: NA
cdr3_nt: TGTGCCAGCAGTTACCAGAGCGGCGGGAGCGACGGAGAGCAGTTCTTC; cdr3_aa: CASSYQSGGSDGEQFF; v_call: TRBV6-5; clone_size: NA; j_call: TRBJ2-1; d_call: TRBD2
cdr3_nt: TGCGCCAGCAGCTTGGGACAGGGGGTAACTGGGGCCAACGTCCTGACTTTC; cdr3_aa: CASSLGQGVTGANVLTF; v_call: TRBV5-1; clone_size: NA; j_call: TRBJ2-6; d_call: TRBD1
cdr3_nt: TGCGCCAGCAGCTTGGCCGGAGGGACTGGAAACACCATATATTTT; cdr3_aa: CASSLAGGTGNTIYF; v_call: TRBV5-1; clone_size: NA; j_call: TRBJ1-3; d_call: NA
cdr3_nt: TGTGCCAGCAGCTCCCGGGGAGGAAACGAGCAGTACTTC; cdr3_aa: CASSSRGGNEQYF; v_call: TRBV9; clone_size: few; j_call: TRBJ2-7; d_call: NA
cdr3_nt: TGCGCCAGCAGCTTACAGGGGGTCCAAGAGACCCAGTACTTC; cdr3_aa: CASSLQGVQETQYF; v_call: TRBV5-1; clone_size: NA; j_call: TRBJ2-5; d_call: TRBD1
cdr3_nt: TGTGCCAGCTCACCTAAAAGCCCCTACGAGCAGTACTTC; cdr3_aa: CASSPKSPYEQYF; v_call: TRBV18; clone_size: NA; j_call: TRBJ2-7; d_call: NA
cdr3_nt: TGTGCCAGCAGTGAATCAGGTCGCACAGATACGCAGTATTTT; cdr3_aa: CASSESGRTDTQYF; v_call: TRBV2; clone_size: NA; j_call: TRBJ2-3; d_call: NA
cdr3_nt: TGTGCCAGCAGCTTATTACCGCTAGCGGGCTCTGAGACCCAGTACTTC; cdr3_aa: CASSLLPLAGSETQYF; v_call: TRBV7-6; clone_size: NA; j_call: TRBJ2-5; d_call: TRBD2
cdr3_nt: TGTGCCAGCAGTTTATTACCGGGACAGGGGACGCCCAATGAGCAGTTCTTC; cdr3_aa: CASSLLPGQGTPNEQFF; v_call: TRBV28; clone_size: NA; j_call: TRBJ2-1; d_call: TRBD1
cdr3_nt: TGTGCCAGCCGGGACAGGGCTTCTGATACGCAGTATTTT; cdr3_aa: CASRDRASDTQYF; v_call: TRBV6-5; clone_size: NA; j_call: TRBJ2-3; d_call: TRBD1
cdr3_nt: TGTGCCAGCAGCCCCCCGTCCAGCGGGGGGGCCTACGAGCAGTACTTC; cdr3_aa: CASSPPSSGGAYEQYF; v_call: TRBV7-2; clone_size: NA; j_call: TRBJ2-7; d_call: TRBD2
cdr3_nt: TGTGCCAGCAGTTACCAAGCGGGAGGCTCCTACGAGCAGTACTTC; cdr3_aa: CASSYQAGGSYEQYF; v_call: TRBV6-5; clone_size: NA; j_call: TRBJ2-7; d_call: TRBD2
cdr3_nt: TGTGCCAGCAGTCCCCTACTAGAGACCCAGTACTTC; cdr3_aa: CASSPLLETQYF; v_call: TRBV28; clone_size: many; j_call: TRBJ2-5; d_call: NA
cdr3_nt: TGTGCCAGCAAGCGGAAGGGACAGGGGGCCTACGAGCAGTACTTC; cdr3_aa: CASKRKGQGAYEQYF; v_call: TRBV27; clone_size: NA; j_call: TRBJ2-7; d_call: TRBD1
cdr3_nt: TGTGCCAGTAGCCTGACAAGCCTTGAAGCTTTCTTT; cdr3_aa: CASSLTSLEAFF; v_call: TRBV19; clone_size: NA; j_call: TRBJ1-1; d_call: NA
cdr3_nt: TGTGCCATCAGGACGGACAGGGGGCGCGATGCTTTCTTT; cdr3_aa: CAIRTDRGRDAFF; v_call: TRBV10-3; clone_size: NA; j_call: TRBJ1-1; d_call: TRBD1
cdr3_nt: TGTGCCAGTTCCCTTACCCGGGTCTACGAGCAGTACTTC; cdr3_aa: CASSLTRVYEQYF; v_call: TRBV19; clone_size: NA; j_call: TRBJ2-7; d_call: NA
cdr3_nt: TGTGCCAGCAGTGCCCGGGAGGGGGATACGCAGTATTTT; cdr3_aa: CASSAREGDTQYF; v_call: TRBV6-1; clone_size: NA; j_call: TRBJ2-3; d_call: TRBD2
cdr3_nt: TGTGCCAGCAGTTACCAGCGCCCGGGGGATGAGCAGTTCTTC; cdr3_aa: CASSYQRPGDEQFF; v_call: TRBV6-8; clone_size: once; j_call: TRBJ2-1; d_call: NA
cdr3_nt: TGCGCCAGCAGCGCCGACTCGGACAGGGTTGGGGATGAGCAGTTCTTC; cdr3_aa: CASSADSDRVGDEQFF; v_call: TRBV5-1; clone_size: NA; j_call: TRBJ2-1; d_call: TRBD1
cdr3_nt: TGCGCCAGCAGCGCCTCGGGGAGCCCCTACGAGCAGTACTTC; cdr3_aa: CASSASGSPYEQYF; v_call: TRBV5-1; clone_size: NA; j_call: TRBJ2-7; d_call: NA
cdr3_nt: TGTGCCAGCAGACAGGCCGACACTGAAGCTTTCTTT; cdr3_aa: CASRQADTEAFF; v_call: TRBV6-1; clone_size: few; j_call: TRBJ1-1; d_call: NA
cdr3_nt: TGTGCCAGCAGCGTAGGAAGGGGATCCTACGAGCAGTACTTC; cdr3_aa: CASSVGRGSYEQYF; v_call: TRBV9; clone_size: NA; j_call: TRBJ2-7; d_call: NA
cdr3_nt: TGTGCCAGCGGCAAAGGGGGCGGTGAGCAGTTCTTC; cdr3_aa: CASGKGGGEQFF; v_call: TRBV25-1; clone_size: NA; j_call: TRBJ2-1; d_call: TRBD1
cdr3_nt: TGTGCCAGCAGGGCAGGGGGCGCGGGTGACACTGAAGCTTTCTTT; cdr3_aa: CASRAGGAGDTEAFF; v_call: TRBV5-4; clone_size: NA; j_call: TRBJ1-1; d_call: TRBD1